This T cell receptor (beta chain) derives from a study of cytomegalovirus exposure and HLA in healthy donors. The germline V gene has CDR1 MNHEY and CDR2 SVGAGI. V dropped 7 bases and J dropped 7; count of bases not matched to a gene: 16. The CDR3 loop spans 15 amino acids. The PCR ran on 60 Vbeta and 13 Jbeta primers. The data were produced by immunoSEQ multiplex PCR, yet TCRdb's version contains in-frame clones alone and is incomplete. The profile shows fewer than 200,000 clones, roughly 76% of them singletons. The sample was PBMCs. The TCR sequence derives from a woman between 18 and 29 years old in good health and CMV-seropositive. This chain uses TRBV6-5 with TRBJ2-7; 7 positions match TRBD1. The CDR3 region has the DNA TGTGCCAGCACCCCTTACCTTGGGGACAGTCGGGAGCAGTACTTC. It translates to CASTPYLGDSREQYF.